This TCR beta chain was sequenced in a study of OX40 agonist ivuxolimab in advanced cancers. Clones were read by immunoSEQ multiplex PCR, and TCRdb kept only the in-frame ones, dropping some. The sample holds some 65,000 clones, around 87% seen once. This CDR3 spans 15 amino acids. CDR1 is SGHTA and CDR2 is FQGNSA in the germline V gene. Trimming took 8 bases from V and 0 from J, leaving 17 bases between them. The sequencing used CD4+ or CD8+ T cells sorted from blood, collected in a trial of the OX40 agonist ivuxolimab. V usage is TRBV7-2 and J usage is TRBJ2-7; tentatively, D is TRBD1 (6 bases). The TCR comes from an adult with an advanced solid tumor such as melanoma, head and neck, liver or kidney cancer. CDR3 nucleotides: TGTGCCAGCTCACCAGGGGCAGGGAGCTCCTACGAGCAGTACTTC. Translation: CASSPGAGSSYEQYF.